The clone carrying this TCR beta chain appeared many times. Germline trimming cut 10 bases from V and 6 bases from J; bases unmatched to any gene: 18. The CDR3 extends over 16 amino acids. Per germline, CDR1 PRHDT and CDR2 FYEKMQ (reference sequence). Primed by a sample-barcoded 5' primer and a J-beta primer mix, a second PCR proceeded for about 6 to 11 cycles. Each CDR3 protein is one row after TCRdb ran MiXCR on the 5' RACE reads. The table includes fewer than 900,000 distinct CDR3 sequences, roughly two fifths detected once. This sample stems from a study of blood T cells in healthy people across ages.

The receptor's source is a woman aged 55-75 years in good health. The gene calls are TRBV13 and TRBJ1-2; TRBD1 matches at 9 bases. The material sequenced was blood. Here the CDR3 reads CATSIRAAGQGHGYTF. In nucleotides, the CDR3 is TGTGCCACTTCCATTAGGGCGGCGGGACAGGGCCATGGCTACACCTTC.